This T cell receptor beta chain was recovered during a study of T-cell reconstitution after alpha-beta-depleted transplantation in children. V was cut by 4 bases and J by 7 bases, with 10 bases left in between. The germline V gene has CDR1 LGHDT and CDR2 YNNKEL (reference sequence). The CDR3 has 13 residues. Unique molecular identifiers were incorporated into the prepared TCRbeta library. TCRdb re-analysed the PCR reads in MiXCR, keeping a single row per CDR3 protein. Of approximately 93,000 distinct CDR3 sequences listed, roughly 8.3% are singletons. There are many counts of this clonotype. The sequencing used PBMCs from the stem cell graft donor, collected from the stem cell graft. The clonotype originates from a human donor who donated a stem cell graft to a child with congenital amegakaryocytic thrombocytopenia. The chain links TRBV3-1 to TRBJ2-2, with D unclear. The CDR3 region has the DNA TGTGCCAGCAGCCGCAGACTGGACGGGGAGCTGTTTTTT. Protein: CASSRRLDGELFF.